The subject of this entry is one T cell receptor (beta chain). This sample stems from a study of T cell responses to AZD1222 COVID-19 vaccine. Generated by immunoSEQ multiplex PCR, the TCRdb table keeps only in-frame clones and is missing some. This sample has some 130,000 clones, with roughly 93% found just once. Trimming removed 5 bases at V and 7 bases at J, with 8 bases between. The CDR3 totals 11 residues. From germline, CDR1 is SNHLY and CDR2 FYNNEI. The chain has TRBV2 and TRBJ1-1, with D tentatively TRBD1 (5 bases). Sequences were derived from peripheral blood, sampled on day 0 of AZD1222 vaccination. The source is an adult in good health. The CDR3 region is CASSYQGEAFF. The CDR3 nucleotides are TGTGCCAGCAGTTACCAGGGTGAAGCTTTCTTT.